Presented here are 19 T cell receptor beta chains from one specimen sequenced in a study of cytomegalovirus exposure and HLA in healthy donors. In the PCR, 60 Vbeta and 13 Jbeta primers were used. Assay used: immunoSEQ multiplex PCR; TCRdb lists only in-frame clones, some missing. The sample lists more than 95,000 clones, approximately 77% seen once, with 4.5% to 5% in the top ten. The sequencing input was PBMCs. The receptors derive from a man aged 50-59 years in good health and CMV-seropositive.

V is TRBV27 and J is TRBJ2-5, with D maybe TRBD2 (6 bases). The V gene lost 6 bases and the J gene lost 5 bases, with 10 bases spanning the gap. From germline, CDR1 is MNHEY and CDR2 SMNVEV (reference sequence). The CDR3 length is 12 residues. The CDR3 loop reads CASSSGGETQYF. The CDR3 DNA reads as TGTGCCAGCAGCTCTGGGGGGGAGACCCAGTACTTC.

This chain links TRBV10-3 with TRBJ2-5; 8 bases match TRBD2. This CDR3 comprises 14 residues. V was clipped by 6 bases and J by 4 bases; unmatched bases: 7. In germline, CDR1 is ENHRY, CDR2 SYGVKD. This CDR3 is CAIRPGLEGETQYF. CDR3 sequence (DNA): TGTGCCATCAGGCCGGGACTAGAAGGAGAGACCCAGTACTTC.

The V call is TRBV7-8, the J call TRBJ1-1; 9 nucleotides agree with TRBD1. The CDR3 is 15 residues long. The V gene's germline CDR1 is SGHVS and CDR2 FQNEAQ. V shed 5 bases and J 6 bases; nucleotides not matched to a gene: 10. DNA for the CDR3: TGTGCCAGCAGCCCAAGGGACAGGGTATCGCCTGAAGCTTTCTTT. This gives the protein CASSPRDRVSPEAFF.

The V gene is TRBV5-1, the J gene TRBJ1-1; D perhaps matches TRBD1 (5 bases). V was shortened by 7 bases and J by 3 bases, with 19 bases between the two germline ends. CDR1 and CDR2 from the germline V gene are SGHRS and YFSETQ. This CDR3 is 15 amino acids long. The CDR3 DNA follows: TGCGCCAGCGTTCGTGCCCCAGGGATGGACACTGAAGCTTTCTTT. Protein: CASVRAPGMDTEAFF.

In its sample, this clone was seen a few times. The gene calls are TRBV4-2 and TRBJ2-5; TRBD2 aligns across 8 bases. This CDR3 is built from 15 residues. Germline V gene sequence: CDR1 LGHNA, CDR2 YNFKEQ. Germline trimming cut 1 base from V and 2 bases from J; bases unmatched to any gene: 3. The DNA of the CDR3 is TGTGCCAGCAGCCAAGCGGGGGGGCTTCAAGAGACCCAGTACTTC. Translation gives CASSQAGGLQETQYF.

CDR3 nucleotides: TGTGCCAGCAGTCGTGACGACAGGGCTACCTATGGCTACACCTTC. Translating gives CASSRDDRATYGYTF. The chain recombines TRBV6-5 with TRBJ1-2, with TRBD1 matching over 7 bases. V lost 5 bases to trimming and J lost 4 bases; unmatched junction nucleotides: 10. This CDR3 has 15 amino acids. Germline V gene sequence: CDR1 MNHEY, CDR2 SVGAGI.

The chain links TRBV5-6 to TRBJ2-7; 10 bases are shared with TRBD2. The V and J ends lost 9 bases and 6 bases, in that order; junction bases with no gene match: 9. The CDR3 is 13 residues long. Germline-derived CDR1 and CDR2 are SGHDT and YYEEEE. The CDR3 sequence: CATRRTSGGEQYF. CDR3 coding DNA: TGTGCCACCCGGCGGACTAGCGGCGGCGAGCAGTACTTC.

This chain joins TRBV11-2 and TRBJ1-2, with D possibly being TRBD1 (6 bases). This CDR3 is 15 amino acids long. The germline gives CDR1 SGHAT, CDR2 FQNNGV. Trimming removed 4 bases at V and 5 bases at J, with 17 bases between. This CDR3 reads CASSSPMTGDYGYTF. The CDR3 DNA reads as TGTGCCAGCAGCTCTCCAATGACAGGTGATTATGGCTACACCTTC.

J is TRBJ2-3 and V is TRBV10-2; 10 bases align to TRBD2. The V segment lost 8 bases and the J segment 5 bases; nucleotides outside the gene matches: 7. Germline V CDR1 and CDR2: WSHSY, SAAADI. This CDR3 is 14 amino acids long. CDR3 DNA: TGCGCCAGCCGAGCGGGAGGGTGGGTAGATACGCAGTATTTT. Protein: CASRAGGWVDTQYF.

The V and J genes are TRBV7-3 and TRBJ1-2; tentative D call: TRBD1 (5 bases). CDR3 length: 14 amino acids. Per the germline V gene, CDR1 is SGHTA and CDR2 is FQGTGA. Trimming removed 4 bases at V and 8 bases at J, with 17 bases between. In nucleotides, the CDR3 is TGTGCCAGCAGCTCGCAAGGAGGGACCGGCGGCTACACCTTC. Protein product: CASSSQGGTGGYTF.

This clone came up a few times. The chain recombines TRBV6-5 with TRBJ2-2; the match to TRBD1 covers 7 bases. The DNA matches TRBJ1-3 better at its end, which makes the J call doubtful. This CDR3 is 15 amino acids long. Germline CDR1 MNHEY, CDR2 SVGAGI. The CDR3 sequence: CASSKGQSQGNTIYF. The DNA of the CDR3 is TGTGCCAGCAGCAAGGGACAGAGCCAGGGAAACACCATATATTTT.

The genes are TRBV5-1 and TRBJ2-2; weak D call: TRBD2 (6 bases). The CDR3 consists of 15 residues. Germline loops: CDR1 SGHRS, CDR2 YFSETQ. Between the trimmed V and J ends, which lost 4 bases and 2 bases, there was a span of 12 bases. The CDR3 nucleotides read TGCGCCAGCAGCGCCCAGGGAGGTAACACCGGGGAGCTGTTTTTT. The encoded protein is CASSAQGGNTGELFF.

CDR3: CASSGAGTSGGLQYF. The CDR3 DNA reads as TGTGCCAGCAGCGGTGCCGGGACTAGCGGGGGATTGCAGTATTTT. V and J are TRBV5-4 and TRBJ2-3, with 14 nucleotides matching TRBD2. Germline V lookup: CDR1 SGHNT, CDR2 YYREEE (reference sequence). CDR3 length: 15 residues. V was pared by 4 bases and J by 11 bases, with 9 bases of the junction left unmatched. Full variable domain (rest looked up from reference TRBV5-4 and TRBJ2-3): ETGVTQSPTHLIKTRGQQVTLRCSSQSGHNTVSWYQQALGQGPQFIFQYYREEENGRGNFPPRFSGLQFPNYSSELNVNALELDDSALYLCASSGAGTSGGLQYFGPGTRLTVL.

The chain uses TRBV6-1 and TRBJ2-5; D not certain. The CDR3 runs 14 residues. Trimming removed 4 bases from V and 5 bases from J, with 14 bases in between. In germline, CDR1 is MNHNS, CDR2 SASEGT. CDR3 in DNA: TGTGCCAGCAGTGTCCTTCTAGGAGTTGAGACCCAGTACTTC. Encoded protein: CASSVLLGVETQYF.

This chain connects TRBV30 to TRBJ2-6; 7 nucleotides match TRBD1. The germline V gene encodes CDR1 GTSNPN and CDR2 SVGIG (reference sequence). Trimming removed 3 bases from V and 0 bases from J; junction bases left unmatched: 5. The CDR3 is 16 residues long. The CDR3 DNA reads TGTGCCTGGAGCAGGACAGGCAACTCTGGGGCCAACGTCCTGACTTTC. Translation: CAWSRTGNSGANVLTF. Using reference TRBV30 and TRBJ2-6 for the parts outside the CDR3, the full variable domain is SQTIHQWPATLVQPVGSPLSLECTVEGTSNPNLYWYRQAAGRGLQLLFYSVGIGQISSEVPQNLSASRPQDRQFILSSKKLLLSDSGFYLCAWSRTGNSGANVLTFGAGSRLTVL.

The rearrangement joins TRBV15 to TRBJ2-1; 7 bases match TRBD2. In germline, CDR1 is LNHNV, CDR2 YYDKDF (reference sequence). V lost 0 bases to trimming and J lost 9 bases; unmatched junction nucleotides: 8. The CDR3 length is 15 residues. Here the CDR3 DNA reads TGTGCCACCAGCAGAGATGGGCGGGAGCTGAGTGAGCAGTTCTTC. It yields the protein CATSRDGRELSEQFF.

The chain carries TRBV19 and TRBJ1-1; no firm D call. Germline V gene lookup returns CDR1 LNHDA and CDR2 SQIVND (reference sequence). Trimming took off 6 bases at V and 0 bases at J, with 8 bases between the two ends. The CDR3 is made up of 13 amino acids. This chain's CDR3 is CASSSTVNTEAFF. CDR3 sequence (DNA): TGTGCCAGTAGCTCCACGGTGAACACTGAAGCTTTCTTT.

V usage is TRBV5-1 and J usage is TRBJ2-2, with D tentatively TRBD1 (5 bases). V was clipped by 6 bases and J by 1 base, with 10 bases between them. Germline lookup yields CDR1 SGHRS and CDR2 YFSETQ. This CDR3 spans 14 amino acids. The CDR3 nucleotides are TGCGCCAGCAACCAACAGGAGAACACCGGGGAGCTGTTTTTT. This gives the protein CASNQQENTGELFF.

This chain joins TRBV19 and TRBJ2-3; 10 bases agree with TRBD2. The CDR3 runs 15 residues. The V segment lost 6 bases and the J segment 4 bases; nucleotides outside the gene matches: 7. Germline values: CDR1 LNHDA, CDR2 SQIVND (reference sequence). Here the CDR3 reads CASRALAGVPDTQYF. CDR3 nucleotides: TGTGCCAGTAGGGCCCTAGCGGGAGTTCCAGATACGCAGTATTTT. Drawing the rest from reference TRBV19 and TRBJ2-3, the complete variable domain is DGGITQSPKYLFRKEGQNVTLSCEQNLNHDAMYWYRQDPGQGLRLIYYSQIVNDFQKGDIAEGYSVSREKKESFPLTVTSAQKNPTAFYLCASRALAGVPDTQYFGPGTRLTVL.